This record concerns one T cell receptor (beta chain) sequence. Its antigen is not identified. Germline V gene sequence: CDR1 GTSNPN, CDR2 SVGIG (reference sequence). The CDR3 runs to 15 residues. After removal of 0 bases from V and 4 bases from J, the junction contained 6 bases not matched to a gene. cDNA synthesis used the whole RNA isolate, giving expressed TCRB sequences. The method was immunoSEQ multiplex PCR; TCRdb's version includes in-frame clones alone and lacks a portion of them. The table records more than 300,000 clones, roughly 9.8% of them present only once. The data were obtained in a study of beta chain features in type 1 diabetes. About the study: Patients looked much like healthy donors when it came to age, gender and cell yields. The study examined around 100 million sorted cells across all samples. Overall study findings and caveats: HLA effects on TCRB rearrangement stayed unresolved here. People with Type 1 diabetes carried modestly yet significantly shorter TCRB CDR3s in all four CD4+ subsets. More deletions and fewer insertions at VDJ junctions were found in patients with type 1 diabetes.

This sequence was found in a man aged 25 to 40 with type 1 diabetes. The chain recombines TRBV30 with TRBJ1-5, with 7 positions matching TRBD1. Sequencing was carried out using central memory CD4+ T cells from blood. The CDR3 DNA is TGTGCCTGGAGTGTACAAGGGACAGCTAATCAGCCCCAGCATTTT. It is translated as CAWSVQGTANQPQHF. The full variable domain, completed using reference TRBV30 and TRBJ1-5, is SQTIHQWPATLVQPVGSPLSLECTVEGTSNPNLYWYRQAAGRGLQLLFYSVGIGQISSEVPQNLSASRPQDRQFILSSKKLLLSDSGFYLCAWSVQGTANQPQHFGDGTRLSIL.